The rows below give T cell receptor beta chains drawn from one sample of a study of vaccination and CD4 T cells after COVID-19. These receptors have no known antigen. Each CDR3 protein gets one entry after TCRdb re-called the PCR reads with MiXCR. Of over 15,000 distinct CDR3 sequences listed, approximately 52% are singletons. Specimen: CD4+ T cells from blood, cultured in vitro. The source of these receptors is a human donor who had recovered from COVID-19. The CDR3 runs from the conserved cysteine through the conserved F or W. The D gene is left open where the match is weak. Only some rows state a clone size, as once, few, many or a class for expanded clones.

TRBV6-1,TRBD1,NA,TRBJ1-1,CASSISLGQGNTEAFF,TGTGCCAGCAGTATCAGTTTGGGACAGGGGAACACTGAAGCTTTCTTT
TRBV6-2/TRBV6-3,NA,NA,TRBJ2-7,CASRRGTTYEQYF,TGTGCCAGCAGACGTGGCACAACCTACGAGCAGTACTTC
TRBV24-1,TRBD1,NA,TRBJ2-2,CATSDDRGKNTGELFF,TGTGCCACCAGCGATGACAGGGGGAAGAACACCGGGGAGCTGTTTTTT
TRBV6-2/TRBV6-3,NA,few,TRBJ1-2,CASSYGTGIKANYGYTF,TGTGCCAGCAGTTACGGAACAGGAATCAAAGCTAACTATGGCTACACCTTC
TRBV30,TRBD1,few,TRBJ1-6,CAWSVRAPLRGTAIESPLHF,TGTGCCTGGAGTGTAAGGGCGCCCCTACGAGGGACAGCGATTGAGTCACCCCTCCACTTT
TRBV20-1,NA,once,TRBJ2-7,CSALRPGAQEQYF,TGCAGTGCCCTTCGCCCGGGGGCGCAGGAGCAGTACTTC
TRBV6-1,TRBD1,few,TRBJ1-5,CASSPRTGNNQPQHF,TGTGCCAGCAGTCCGCGGACAGGGAACAATCAGCCCCAGCATTTT
TRBV30,NA,NA,TRBJ2-7,CAWTHTSSSYEQYF,TGTGCCTGGACCCACACTAGCAGCTCCTACGAGCAGTACTTC
TRBV6-5,NA,few,TRBJ1-4,CASSYRANEKLFF,TGTGCCAGCAGTTACAGGGCTAATGAAAAACTGTTTTTT
TRBV27,TRBD2,NA,TRBJ2-7,CASSRYPGLDYEQYF,TGTGCCAGCAGTCGATACCCGGGACTAGACTACGAGCAGTACTTC
TRBV7-2,NA,few,TRBJ1-3,CASSPTGSSGNTIYF,TGTGCCAGCAGCCCGACAGGTTCCTCTGGAAACACCATATATTTT
TRBV7-2,TRBD1,NA,TRBJ2-7,CASSFNRGTGSYEQYF,TGTGCCAGCAGCTTCAACCGGGGGACAGGCTCCTACGAGCAGTACTTC
TRBV6-2/TRBV6-3,TRBD1,NA,TRBJ1-6,CASTTGNIHSPLHF,TGTGCCAGCACGACAGGGAACATTCATTCACCCCTCCACTTT
TRBV7-8,NA,few,TRBJ2-7,CASSLGGPRNEQYF,TGTGCCAGCAGCTTAGGTGGACCCCGGAACGAGCAGTACTTC
TRBV7-9,TRBD1,NA,TRBJ1-2,CASSLGGTGPMYTF,TGTGCCAGCAGCTTGGGGGGGACAGGGCCCATGTACACCTTC
TRBV20-1,TRBD2,NA,TRBJ2-1,CSARDGTSVNNEQFF,TGCAGTGCTAGAGATGGGACTAGCGTGAACAATGAGCAGTTCTTC
TRBV7-6,TRBD2,once,TRBJ2-1,CASSLGGLADRSNEQFF,TGTGCCAGCAGCTTAGGGGGACTAGCGGATCGCTCCAATGAGCAGTTCTTC
TRBV4-1,NA,NA,TRBJ1-1,CASSPGGENTEAFF,TGCGCCAGCAGCCCGGGAGGGGAGAACACTGAAGCTTTCTTT
TRBV7-8,NA,NA,TRBJ1-5,CASSSRTSLDGYSNQPQHF,TGTGCCAGCAGCTCAAGGACATCATTGGACGGCTATAGCAATCAGCCCCAGCATTTT
TRBV6-2/TRBV6-3,NA,NA,TRBJ1-5,CASSCDRSQLPQHF,TGTGCCAGCAGTTGCGACAGGTCCCAGCTCCCCCAGCATTTT
TRBV7-9,TRBD1,few,TRBJ1-6,CASSLHRGTSPLHF,TGTGCCAGCAGCTTACACAGGGGCACCTCACCCCTCCACTTT
TRBV7-6,TRBD1,NA,TRBJ1-1,CASSSRGQATEAFF,TGTGCCAGCAGCTCCCGAGGACAGGCCACTGAAGCTTTCTTT
TRBV6-1,NA,NA,TRBJ2-7,CASSGEGAYKQYF,TGTGCCAGCAGTGGGGAGGGGGCCTATAAGCAGTACTTC
TRBV6-1,NA,NA,TRBJ2-2,CASCDSNTGELFF,TGTGCCAGCTGCGACAGTAACACCGGGGAGCTGTTTTTT
TRBV7-2,NA,few,TRBJ2-3,CASSLGFTDTQYF,TGTGCCAGCAGCTTAGGATTCACAGATACGCAGTATTTT
TRBV29-1,TRBD2,NA,TRBJ2-1,CSVGPGLARNNEQFF,TGCAGCGTTGGCCCGGGACTAGCCCGCAACAATGAGCAGTTCTTC
TRBV24-1,TRBD1,NA,TRBJ2-7,CATSDGQGAAYEQYF,TGTGCCACCAGTGATGGACAGGGGGCGGCCTACGAGCAGTACTTC
TRBV11-2,NA,few,TRBJ2-5,CASSLGEKETQYF,TGTGCCAGCAGCTTGGGGGAAAAAGAGACCCAGTACTTC
TRBV5-1,NA,NA,TRBJ2-5,CASSAVGFGQETQYF,TGCGCCAGCAGCGCGGTAGGGTTCGGCCAAGAGACCCAGTACTTC
TRBV28,NA,NA,TRBJ1-2,CASRHRDYGYTF,TGTGCCAGCCGCCACAGGGACTATGGCTACACCTTC
TRBV2,NA,NA,TRBJ1-6,CASSAEQLPLHF,TGTGCCAGCAGTGCCGAGCAACTTCCCCTCCACTTT
TRBV12-3/TRBV12-4,NA,NA,TRBJ1-5,CASSFWGNSNQPQHF,TGTGCCAGCAGTTTTTGGGGGAATAGCAATCAGCCCCAGCATTTT
TRBV20-1,TRBD1,NA,TRBJ1-5,CSARVRGQGAYQPQHF,TGCAGTGCTAGAGTACGGGGACAGGGGGCCTATCAGCCCCAGCATTTT
TRBV6-5,NA,NA,TRBJ2-7,CASSYSIRSYSYEQYF,TGTGCCAGCAGTTACTCGATCCGGAGTTACTCCTACGAGCAGTACTTC
TRBV15,NA,NA,TRBJ1-2,CATSTGQNYGYTF,TGTGCCACCAGCACGGGTCAGAACTATGGCTACACCTTC
TRBV27,TRBD2,few,TRBJ2-2,CASRAGGGLAGELFF,TGTGCCAGCAGGGCCGGGGGGGGTTTAGCCGGGGAGCTGTTTTTT
TRBV7-2,NA,NA,TRBJ2-3,CASSRDTSTDTQYF,TGTGCCAGCAGCCGAGATACCAGCACAGATACGCAGTATTTT
TRBV7-2,NA,NA,TRBJ2-7,CASSSRGGSYEQYF,TGTGCCAGCAGCTCCAGGGGCGGCTCCTACGAGCAGTACTTC
TRBV27,NA,few,TRBJ1-5,CASSLESNQPQHF,TGTGCCAGCAGCCTAGAGAGCAATCAGCCCCAGCATTTT
TRBV2,NA,few,TRBJ2-2,CASSSRGYGGVTGELFF,TGTGCCAGCAGTTCACGTGGGTACGGCGGGGTAACCGGGGAGCTGTTTTTT
TRBV5-1,NA,NA,TRBJ1-1,CASSYPGAANTEAFF,TGCGCCAGCAGCTACCCAGGGGCCGCGAACACTGAAGCTTTCTTT
TRBV2,NA,NA,TRBJ1-1,CASSSLNRDNTEAFF,TGTGCCAGCAGCTCCCTCAACAGGGACAACACTGAAGCTTTCTTT
TRBV14,NA,NA,TRBJ1-1,CASSQRPFTTGDNTEAFF,TGTGCCAGCAGCCAGCGGCCATTTACCACAGGCGATAACACTGAAGCTTTCTTT
TRBV7-9,NA,NA,TRBJ2-3,CASSSYRYTDTQYF,TGTGCCAGCAGCTCGTACCGATACACAGATACGCAGTATTTT
TRBV6-1,NA,NA,TRBJ2-1,CASIPPDSLYNEQFF,TGTGCCAGCATTCCGCCTGACAGTCTCTACAATGAGCAGTTCTTC
TRBV20-1,TRBD2,few,TRBJ2-5,CSAQTSGAQETQYF,TGCAGTGCTCAGACTAGCGGGGCACAAGAGACCCAGTACTTC
TRBV20-1,NA,NA,TRBJ1-3,CSAREGTAGNTIYF,TGCAGTGCTAGAGAGGGGACCGCTGGAAACACCATATATTTT
TRBV6-5,NA,few,TRBJ1-2,CASSYSGTGTHNYGYTF,TGTGCCAGCAGTTACAGTGGCACAGGGACCCATAACTATGGCTACACCTTC
TRBV6-1,NA,NA,TRBJ2-2,CASSEGKPRGLFF,TGTGCCAGCAGTGAAGGGAAGCCGAGGGGTCTGTTTTTT
TRBV20-1,NA,NA,TRBJ1-1,CSAPRPLSEAFF,TGCAGTGCCCCGCGTCCCCTATCTGAAGCTTTCTTT
TRBV19,TRBD1,NA,TRBJ2-5,CASSMRTGGAQTQYF,TGTGCCAGTAGTATGAGGACAGGGGGCGCGCAGACCCAGTACTTC